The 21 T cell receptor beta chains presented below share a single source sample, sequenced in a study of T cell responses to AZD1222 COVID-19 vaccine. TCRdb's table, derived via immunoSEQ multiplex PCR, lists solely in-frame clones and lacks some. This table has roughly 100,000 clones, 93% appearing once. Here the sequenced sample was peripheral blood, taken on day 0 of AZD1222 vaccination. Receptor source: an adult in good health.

The CDR3 protein is CASTVRLNTGELFF. CDR3 coding DNA: TGTGCCAGCACGGTCAGGCTGAACACCGGGGAGCTGTTTTTT. The chain links TRBV2 to TRBJ2-2, with unresolved D. The V gene's germline CDR1 is SNHLY and CDR2 FYNNEI. The CDR3 consists of 14 residues. V lost 7 bases, J lost 1 base, and 10 bases lay in between.

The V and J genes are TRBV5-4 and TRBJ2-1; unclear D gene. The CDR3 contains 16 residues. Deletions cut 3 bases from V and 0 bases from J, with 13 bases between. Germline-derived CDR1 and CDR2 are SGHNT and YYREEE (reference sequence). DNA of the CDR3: TGTGCCAGCAGCTCAGACCCAGAGAGCTCCTACAATGAGCAGTTCTTC. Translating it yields CASSSDPESSYNEQFF.

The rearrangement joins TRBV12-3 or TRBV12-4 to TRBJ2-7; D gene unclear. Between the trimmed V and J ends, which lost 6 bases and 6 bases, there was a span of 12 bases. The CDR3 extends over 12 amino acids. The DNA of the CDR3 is TGTGCCAGCAGCCGTCTGATCCCCGAGCAGTACTTC. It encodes CASSRLIPEQYF.

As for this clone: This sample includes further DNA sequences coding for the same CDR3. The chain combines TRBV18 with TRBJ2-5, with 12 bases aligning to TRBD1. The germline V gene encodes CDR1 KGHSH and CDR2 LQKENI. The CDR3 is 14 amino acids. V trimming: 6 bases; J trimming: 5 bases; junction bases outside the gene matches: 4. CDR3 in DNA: TGTGCCAGCTCGCCGGGACAGGGGGCGGAGACCCAGTACTTC. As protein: CASSPGQGAETQYF.

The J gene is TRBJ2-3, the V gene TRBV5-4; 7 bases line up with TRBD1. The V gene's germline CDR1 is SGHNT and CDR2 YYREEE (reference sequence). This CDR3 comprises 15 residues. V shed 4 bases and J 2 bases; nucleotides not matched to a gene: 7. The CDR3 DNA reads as TGTGCCAGCAGCGTAAGGGGGACAGTCACAGATACGCAGTATTTT. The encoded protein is CASSVRGTVTDTQYF. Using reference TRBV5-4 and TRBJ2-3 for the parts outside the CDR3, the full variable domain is ETGVTQSPTHLIKTRGQQVTLRCSSQSGHNTVSWYQQALGQGPQFIFQYYREEENGRGNFPPRFSGLQFPNYSSELNVNALELDDSALYLCASSVRGTVTDTQYFGPGTRLTVL.

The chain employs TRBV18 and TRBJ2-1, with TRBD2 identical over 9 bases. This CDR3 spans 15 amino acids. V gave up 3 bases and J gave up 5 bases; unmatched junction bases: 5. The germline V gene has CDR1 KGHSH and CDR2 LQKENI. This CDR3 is CASSPRPSGNNEQFF. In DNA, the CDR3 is TGTGCCAGCTCACCGAGGCCTAGCGGGAACAATGAGCAGTTCTTC.

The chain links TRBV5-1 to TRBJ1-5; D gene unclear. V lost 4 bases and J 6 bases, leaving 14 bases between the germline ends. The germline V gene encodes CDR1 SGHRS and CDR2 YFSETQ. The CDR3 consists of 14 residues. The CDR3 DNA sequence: TGCGCCAGCAGCCCGGGCCGTATGGGTCAGCCCCAGCATTTT. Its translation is CASSPGRMGQPQHF.

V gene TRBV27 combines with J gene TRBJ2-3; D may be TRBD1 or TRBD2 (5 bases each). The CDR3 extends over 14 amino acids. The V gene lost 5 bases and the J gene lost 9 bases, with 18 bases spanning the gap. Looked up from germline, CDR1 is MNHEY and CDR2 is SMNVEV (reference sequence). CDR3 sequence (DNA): TGTGCCAGCAGTCCGCCCCCCGGTGGGGACACGCAGTATTTT. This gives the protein CASSPPPGGDTQYF.

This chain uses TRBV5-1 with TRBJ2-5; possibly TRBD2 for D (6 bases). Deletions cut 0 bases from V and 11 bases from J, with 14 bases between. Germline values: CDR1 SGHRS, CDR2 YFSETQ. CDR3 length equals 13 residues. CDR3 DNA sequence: TGCGCCAGCAGCTTGGGAGCGGGCCACGAACAGTACTTC. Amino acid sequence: CASSLGAGHEQYF.

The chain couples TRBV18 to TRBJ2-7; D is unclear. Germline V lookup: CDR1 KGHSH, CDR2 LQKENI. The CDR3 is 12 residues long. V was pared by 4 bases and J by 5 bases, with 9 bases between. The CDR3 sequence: CASSLSRDEQYF. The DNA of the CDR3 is TGTGCCAGCTCACTCTCAAGGGACGAGCAGTACTTC.

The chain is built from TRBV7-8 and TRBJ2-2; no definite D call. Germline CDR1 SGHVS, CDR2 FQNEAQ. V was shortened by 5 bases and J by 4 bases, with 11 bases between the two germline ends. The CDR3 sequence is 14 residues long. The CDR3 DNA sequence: TGTGCCAGCAGCCTCCGGACGGTCACCGGGGAGCTGTTTTTT. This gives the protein CASSLRTVTGELFF.

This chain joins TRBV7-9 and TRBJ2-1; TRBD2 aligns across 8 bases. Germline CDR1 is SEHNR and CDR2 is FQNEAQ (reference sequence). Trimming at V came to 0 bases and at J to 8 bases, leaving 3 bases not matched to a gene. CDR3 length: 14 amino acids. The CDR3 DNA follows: TGTGCCAGCAGCTTAGCCGGGAGGGCTGATGAGCAGTTCTTC. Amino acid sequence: CASSLAGRADEQFF.

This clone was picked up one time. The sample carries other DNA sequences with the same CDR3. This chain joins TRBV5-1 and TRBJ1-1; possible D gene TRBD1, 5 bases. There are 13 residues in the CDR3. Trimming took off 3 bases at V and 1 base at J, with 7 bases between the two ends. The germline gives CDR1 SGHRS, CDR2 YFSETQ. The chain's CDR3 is CASSSGQNTEAFF. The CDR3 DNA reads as TGCGCCAGCAGCTCTGGACAGAACACTGAAGCTTTCTTT.

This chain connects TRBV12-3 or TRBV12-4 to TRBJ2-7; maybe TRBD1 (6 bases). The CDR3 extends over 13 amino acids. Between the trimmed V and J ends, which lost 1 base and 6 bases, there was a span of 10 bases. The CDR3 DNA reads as TGTGCCAGCAGTTTAGGGACAGTCGGCGAGCAGTACTTC. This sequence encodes CASSLGTVGEQYF.

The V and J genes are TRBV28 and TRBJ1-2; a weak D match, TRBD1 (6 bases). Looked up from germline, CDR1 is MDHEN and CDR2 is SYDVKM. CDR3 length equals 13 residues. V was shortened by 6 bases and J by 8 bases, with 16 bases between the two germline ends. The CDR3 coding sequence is TGTGCCAGCAGGGATGGGAACAGGGAAGGCTACACCTTC. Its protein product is CASRDGNREGYTF.

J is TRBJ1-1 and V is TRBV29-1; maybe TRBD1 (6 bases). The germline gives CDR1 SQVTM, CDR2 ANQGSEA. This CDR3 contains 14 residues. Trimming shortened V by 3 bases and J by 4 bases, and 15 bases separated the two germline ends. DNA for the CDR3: TGCAGCGTTGATCAGGGGCTGCCCGGCACTGAAGCTTTCTTT. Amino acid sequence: CSVDQGLPGTEAFF.

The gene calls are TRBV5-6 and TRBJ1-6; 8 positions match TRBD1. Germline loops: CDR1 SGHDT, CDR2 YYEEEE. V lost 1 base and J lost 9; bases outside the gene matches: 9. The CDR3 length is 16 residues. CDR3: CASSLQGARGSSPLHF. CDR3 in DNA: TGTGCCAGCAGCTTGCAGGGGGCAAGAGGGAGTTCACCCCTCCACTTT.

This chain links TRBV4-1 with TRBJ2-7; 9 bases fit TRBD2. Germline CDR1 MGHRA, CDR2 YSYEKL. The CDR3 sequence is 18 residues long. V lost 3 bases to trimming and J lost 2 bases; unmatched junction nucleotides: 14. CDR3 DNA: TGCGCCAGCAGCCACTCTCCCGCCAGTGGCGGGAGGGCCTACGAGCAGTACTTC. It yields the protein CASSHSPASGGRAYEQYF.

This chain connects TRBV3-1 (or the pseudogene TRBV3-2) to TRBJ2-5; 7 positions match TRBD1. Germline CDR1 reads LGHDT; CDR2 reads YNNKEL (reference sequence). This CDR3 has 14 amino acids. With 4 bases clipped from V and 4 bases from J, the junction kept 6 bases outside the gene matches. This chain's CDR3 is CASSLTTGLETQYF. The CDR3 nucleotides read TGTGCCAGCAGCCTAACGACAGGGTTAGAGACCCAGTACTTC.

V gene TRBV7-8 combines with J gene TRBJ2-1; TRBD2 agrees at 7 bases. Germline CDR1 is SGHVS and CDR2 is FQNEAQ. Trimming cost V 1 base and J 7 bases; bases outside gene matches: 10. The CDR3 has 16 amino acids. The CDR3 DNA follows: TGTGCCAGCAGCTTAGTCAGCCGGGGAGGGAGGAATGAGCAGTTCTTC. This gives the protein CASSLVSRGGRNEQFF.

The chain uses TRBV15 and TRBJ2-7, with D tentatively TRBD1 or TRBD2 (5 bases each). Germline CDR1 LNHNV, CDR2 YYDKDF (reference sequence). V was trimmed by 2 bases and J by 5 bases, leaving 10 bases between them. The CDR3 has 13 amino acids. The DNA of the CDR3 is TGTGCCACCAGCAGACAGGGTAGCGACGAGCAGTACTTC. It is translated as CATSRQGSDEQYF.